The TCR beta chain under discussion was sequenced for a study of cytomegalovirus exposure and HLA in healthy donors. Overall study: A prior study identified roughly 110 million unique TCR beta sequences from roughly 180 million T cells.

This PCR relied on a set of 60 Vbeta primers and 13 Jbeta primers. Method: immunoSEQ multiplex PCR; TCRdb's copy keeps in-frame clones and lacks some. The sample consists of 150,000 to 200,000 clones, 80% of them appearing once. Study results and limitations: Across HLA loci, a later analysis found differing TCR association rates, with DRB1 most and HLA-C fewest.

As concerns this clone: Its cognate antigen is unknown.

The donors comprised healthy bone marrow donors. At collection, donors were nominally healthy, but unrecorded immune exposures were probable. CDR1 is SGHNT and CDR2 is YYREEE in the germline V gene (reference sequence). With 4 bases clipped from V and 1 base from J, the junction kept 7 bases outside the gene matches. CDR3 size: 16 residues. Sequenced: PBMCs. The chain recombines TRBV5-4 with TRBJ2-1; 8 nucleotides align to TRBD2. The receptor was isolated from a man between 35 and 55 years old in good health and CMV-seronegative. The CDR3 sequence is CASSTNIAGSYNEQFF. CDR3 nucleotides: TGTGCCAGCAGCACTAACATAGCGGGGTCCTACAATGAGCAGTTCTTC.